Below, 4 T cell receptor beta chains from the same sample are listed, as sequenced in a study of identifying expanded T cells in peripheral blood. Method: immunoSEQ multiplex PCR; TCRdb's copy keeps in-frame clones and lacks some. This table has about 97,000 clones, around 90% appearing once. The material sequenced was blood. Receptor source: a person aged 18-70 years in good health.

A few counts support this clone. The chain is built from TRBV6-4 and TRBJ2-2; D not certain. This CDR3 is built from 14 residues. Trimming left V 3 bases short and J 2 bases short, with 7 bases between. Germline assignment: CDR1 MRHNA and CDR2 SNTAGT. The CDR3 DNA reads TGTGCCAGCAGTGAGGGCACCAACACCGGGGAGCTGTTTTTT. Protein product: CASSEGTNTGELFF.

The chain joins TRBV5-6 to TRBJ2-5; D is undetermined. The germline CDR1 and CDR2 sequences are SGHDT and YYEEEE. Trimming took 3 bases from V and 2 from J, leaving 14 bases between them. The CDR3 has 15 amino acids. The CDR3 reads CASSSFYARQETQYF. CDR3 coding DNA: TGTGCCAGCAGCTCTTTCTATGCACGACAAGAGACCCAGTACTTC.

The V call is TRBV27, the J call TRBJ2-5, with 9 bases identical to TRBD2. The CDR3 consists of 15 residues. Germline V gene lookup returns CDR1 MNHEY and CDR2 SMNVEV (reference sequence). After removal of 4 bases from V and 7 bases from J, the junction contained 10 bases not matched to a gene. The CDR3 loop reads CASSSVAGAPRTQYF. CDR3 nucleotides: TGTGCCAGCAGTTCAGTAGCGGGGGCTCCGCGGACCCAGTACTTC.

CDR3 nucleotides: TGTGCCAGCAGCCCAGGGGACAGCCAAGATAACACTGAAGCTTTCTTT. Translation gives CASSPGDSQDNTEAFF. The gene calls are TRBV4-2 and TRBJ1-1; 7 bases are shared with TRBD1. There are 16 residues in the CDR3. Germline V gives CDR1 LGHNA, CDR2 YNFKEQ. V lost 4 bases to trimming and J lost 2 bases; unmatched junction nucleotides: 10.